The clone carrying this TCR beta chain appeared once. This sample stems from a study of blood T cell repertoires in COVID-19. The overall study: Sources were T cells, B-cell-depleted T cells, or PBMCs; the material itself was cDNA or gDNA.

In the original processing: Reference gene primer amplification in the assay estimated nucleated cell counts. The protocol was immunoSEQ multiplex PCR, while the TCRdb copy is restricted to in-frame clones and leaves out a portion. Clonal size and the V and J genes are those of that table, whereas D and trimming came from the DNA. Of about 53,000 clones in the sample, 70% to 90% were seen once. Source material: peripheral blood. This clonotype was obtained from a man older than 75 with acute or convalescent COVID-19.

The CDR3, as DNA: TGTGCCAGCAGCTTAGCTGGCGGGGTGGCAGATACGCAGTATTTT. Its protein is CASSLAGGVADTQYF. This chain joins TRBV7-2 and TRBJ2-3; the D gene is possibly TRBD2 (6 bases). CDR3 length equals 15 residues. The V end was cut by 0 bases, the J end by 4 bases, with 11 bases between. Germline V gives CDR1 SGHTA, CDR2 FQGNSA.